This T cell receptor beta chain was recorded in a study of cytomegalovirus exposure and HLA in healthy donors (TCRdb year 2017). General notes on the study: An earlier analysis of some 600 of the donors reported under 300 Gb of sequence data and 117 million unique TCR beta sequences obtained from approximately 180 million T cells. An early release that covered 640 HLA-typed donors contained about 290 gigabases of sequencing data and 70 million to 100 million unique TCR sequences. Of the 350 to 400 genotyped donors, over 70% fell in the genetic ancestry cluster associated with self-reported Caucasian donors. The study was designed to test whether signatures of past pathogen exposure could be identified by cataloging public T cell receptors. The study used immunosequencing to profile the T cell repertoires of approximately 690 subjects and linked those repertoires to cytomegalovirus serostatus. Besides the first cohort of more than 650 subjects, a separate validation cohort made up of 120 different subjects was used. The study combined high-throughput TCR immunosequencing, statistical association of individual TCRs with disease status, and machine learning to predict cytomegalovirus infection status. To study patterns of TCR occurrence, a later analysis re-analyzed previously published TCR beta repertoires from 600 to 750 donors and added high-resolution HLA genotyping. Rather than using new phenotypic data, the later analysis identified candidate immune exposures from TCR beta sequences and from how often those sequences occurred across donors. To decide whether each TCR beta V gene segment behaved as functional or pseudogenic, an earlier analysis of some 570 of the donors relied on high-throughput TCR beta sequencing. Donor age, sex, ethnicity and CMV serostatus were collected together with the repertoire data. A later genetic analysis used genome-wide SNP genotypes for about 55% of the 666 donors, treating that subset as a discovery cohort. All discovery cohort repertoires had been generated using a single sequencing platform. HLA typing included class I and class II loci at four-digit resolution. The number of donors typed differed by locus, with roughly 629-640 for A, B, C, DRB1 and DQB1, roughly 550 for DQA1, approximately 570 for DPA1, and roughly 450 for DPB1. Four to six DR-DQ haplotypes were handled as single units for association and clustering, since linkage in the cohort was strong. On average, roughly 250,000 unique TCR beta nucleotide sequences were sequenced per donor among roughly 430 genotyped donors of the cohort, with 15% to 20% of those sequences being non-productive.

Comment on this clone: It has no known antigen specificity. No qualities accompany the bases; no much larger clone lies one base away.

The full study reports these points: Three of the identified cytomegalovirus-associated TCR beta chains were confirmed in vitro to be specific for cytomegalovirus antigens. A later analysis found that TCR association rates varied across HLA loci, with DRB1 alleles showing the most associated TCRs and HLA-C alleles the fewest. The 87-base-pair reads could not distinguish some IMGT-functional V segments, including TRBV6-2 and TRBV6-3, so those segments were excluded. In a later analysis, HLA-associated TCR beta chains were found to be more clonally expanded and to have lower generation probabilities than equally common non-associated chains. Strong co-occurrence of HLA alleles, especially DR and DQ, made assigning TCR associations to individual alleles difficult. The only immune exposure information available for the cohort was CMV serostatus. The study gave a list of about 170 TCR beta chains associated with cytomegalovirus. The classifier was reported to diagnose cytomegalovirus status with high specificity and sensitivity in both the original and validation cohorts. Linkage disequilibrium might explain the correlated functional status among segregating V segments, but an unknown experimental factor could not be excluded. Broadly in line with IMGT annotations, most TCR beta V segments showed up in productive rearrangements about 90% or about 30% of the time in an earlier analysis of 587 of the donors. A later genetic analysis reported fewer N-insertions in productive TCRs among donors in an Asian-associated ancestry cluster than the roughly 640-donor mean. While some public TCRs were present in many individuals, most TCR sequences turned up only very rarely across donors. Several of the top co-occurrence clusters appeared to be linked to parvovirus B19, influenza, CMV and Epstein-Barr virus, according to a later analysis. In a later genetic analysis, a missense DCLRE1C variant was associated with V-gene and J-gene trimming of TCR beta chains, and the association was replicated in an independent cohort. In a later analysis, 15,000 to 20,000 TCR beta sequences were associated with specific HLA alleles at a false discovery rate of 0.05. The authors suggested that the approach could potentially be generalized to other disease states and immunological phenotypes. A group of highly shared sequence variants was considered likely to be a technical artifact of the sequencing pipeline. Because counts were too low, roughly 16 rarely observed V segments, including chromosome 9 orphons, were left out of the earlier analysis of 500 to 650 of the donors. According to a later analysis, most CMV-associated TCR beta chains appeared to be HLA-restricted, and the HLA associations seemed to be driven largely by CMV exposure. The cohort was sequenced for TCR beta chains only, and without alpha or paired-chain data the features that could be detected were limited. A further reported finding was that TCR beta sequences accurately predicted the HLA-A and HLA-B alleles for most subjects in the first cohort. HLA typing was unavailable for some donors at each locus, so association tests used only the typed subset. Sequencing depth was assumed to be roughly uniform across donors in the presence/absence analyses, though that assumption may not hold.

Measured from the cysteine to the phenylalanine, the CDR3 is 14 residues long. CDR3 DNA only is kept here, 42 bases in frame from base 1. For this chain, trimming is 5 bases at the V end and 7 bases at the J end, and the number of junction bases without a gene match is 7. The germline V gene sets CDR1 to SGHDT and CDR2 to YYEEEE. The cohort consisted of 666 healthy bone marrow donors. At the time of sampling, every cohort member was nominally healthy, though immune exposures that went unrecorded were likely present. The donor was CMV seronegative and was included in the group of a few hundred seronegative cohort members. A peripheral blood sample was provided by each donor, and peripheral blood mononuclear cells were used for TCR beta sequencing. The Qiagen DNeasy Blood Extraction Kit was used to extract genomic DNA from the blood cell samples. Library generation was performed with the immunoSEQ multiplex PCR assay. For the multiplex PCR, a mixture combining 60 forward primers for TCR Vbeta segments and 13 reverse primers for TCR Jbeta segments was used. A multiplex PCR assay on genomic DNA amplified the CDR3 region of rearranged TCR beta genes. The amplified TCR beta libraries were sequenced on the Illumina HiSeq System as 87-base-pair reads. The paper's processing steps were these. Across the 640 or so repertoires, a later analysis counted 80 million or so unique TCR beta chains, some 11 million of which were shared by at least two donors. A nearest-neighbor algorithm error-corrected the raw reads and collapsed the reads into unique sequences, merging closely related sequences to remove PCR and sequencing errors. Alignment of CDR3 sequences to IMGT reference sequences was used to assign V, D and J gene segments. Each retained sequence needed at least a six-nucleotide match to both a V gene segment and a J gene segment. Rearrangements were called productive when the CDR3 lacked stop codons and stayed in frame with V and J; all others were non-productive. Following IMGT convention, CDR3 was defined as the stretch from the second conserved V-encoded cysteine to the conserved J-encoded phenylalanine. In an earlier analysis of around 540 of the donors, sequences lacking an unambiguous match to a single V gene segment were excluded. In an earlier analysis of 587 of the donors, V segments were called functional above 56.7% productive rearrangements and were called segregating when the between-donor standard deviation exceeded 5%. A statistical classification framework was built to diagnose cytomegalovirus status from the catalog of TCR beta chain sequences. A later analysis assigned V and J genes by comparing TCR nucleotide sequences with IMGT/GENE-DB human TR gene sequences. In a later analysis, CDR3 sequences and most-parsimonious VDJ recombination scenarios were assigned using the TCRdist pipeline. In a later analysis, each TCR beta chain was defined by its CDR3 amino acid sequence together with its V-gene family, and reads without a unique V-gene family were excluded. In a later analysis, a few hundred highly shared, low-generation-probability nucleotide sequences were removed to address suspected cross-contamination and a sequencing artifact. For each public chain, a later analysis derived a clonal expansion index from normalized ranks of inferred template counts within each repertoire. In a later analysis, generation probabilities were computed with a VDJ recombination model fitted to out-of-frame rearrangements, and the resulting probabilities were checked against IGoR. In a later analysis, hypergeometric tests were used to score TCR-TCR, TCR-HLA and TCR-CMV co-occurrence, with a repertoire-size bias correction applied to TCR pairs. False discovery rates were estimated in a later analysis by permuting HLA or CMV assignments 20 times. In a later analysis, co-occurring TCRs were grouped using DBSCAN, and TCRdist sequence similarity was added for clustering within HLA-allele-positive subsets. Co-occurrence clustering excluded repertoires with fewer than 30,000 or more than 120,000 public chains, plus five with anomalous nucleotide sharing. TCRdb's version of the immuneACCESS table is confined to in-frame rearrangements and falls short of the full clone set. An unresolved V gene accounts for under half of the shortfall where checked; the remainder is of unknown origin. V and J calls and clone size are given by that table; D and trimming were obtained from the DNA. The sample table records approximately 120,000 clones; over 60% of these occur just once. The ten largest clones represent about 2% of the sample.

This TCR derives from a man in his forties or fifties in good health and CMV-seronegative. Sequences were obtained from PBMCs. This sequence uses TRBV5-6 and TRBJ2-5; TRBD2 fits 11 bases in the junction. The bases are TGTGCCAGCAGTCCGGGGCTAGCGGGGGGGACCCAGTACTTC. Its protein reads: CASSPGLAGGTQYF.